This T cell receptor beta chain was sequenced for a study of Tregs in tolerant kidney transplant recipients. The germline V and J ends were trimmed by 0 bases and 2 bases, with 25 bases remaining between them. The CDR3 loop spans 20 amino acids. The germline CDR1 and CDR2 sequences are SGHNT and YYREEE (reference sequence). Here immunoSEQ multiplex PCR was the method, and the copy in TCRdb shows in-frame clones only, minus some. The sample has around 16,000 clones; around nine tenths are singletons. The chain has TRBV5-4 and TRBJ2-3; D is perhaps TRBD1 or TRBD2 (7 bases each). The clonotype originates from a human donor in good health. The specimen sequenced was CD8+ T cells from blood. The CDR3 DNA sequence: TGTGCCAGCAGCTTGGTCATAGGGGGCGGGGGATCAAGGGTCACAGATACGCAGTATTTT. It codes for CASSLVIGGGGSRVTDTQYF. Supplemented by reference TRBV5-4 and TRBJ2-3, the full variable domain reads ETGVTQSPTHLIKTRGQQVTLRCSSQSGHNTVSWYQQALGQGPQFIFQYYREEENGRGNFPPRFSGLQFPNYSSELNVNALELDDSALYLCASSLVIGGGGSRVTDTQYFGPGTRLTVL.